This T cell receptor beta chain was sequenced for a study of T cells in Graves' hyperthyroidism and ophthalmopathy. General observations from the study: The model forecast ophthalmopathy, anticipating it by a median 6.5 months before onset. Most thyroid clonotypes expanded above 0.001 were also detected in blood.

This clonotype was counted many times. The antigen is undetermined. This CDR3 has 13 amino acids. Germline V CDR1 and CDR2: GTSNPN, SVGIG (reference sequence). J was trimmed by 2 bases and V by 2 bases; bases with no gene match: 0. Graves' hyperthyroidism was deemed stable given no ophthalmopathy progression within 18 months. TCR beta CDR3 region amplification was performed from RNA transcripts. HTBI primers were the set used in a first-round RT-PCR of the TCR CDR3. TCRdb itself ran the multiplex PCR reads through MiXCR, one entry per CDR3 protein. The sample has about 620,000 distinct CDR3 sequences; about a sixth are singletons.

The source is a woman in her 30s with Graves' hyperthyroidism. The V call is TRBV30, the J call TRBJ2-7; 10 bases map to TRBD2. The sample taken for sequencing was blood. This chain's CDR3 is CAWSLAGAYEQYF. The CDR3 region has the DNA TGTGCCTGGAGTCTAGCGGGAGCCTACGAGCAGTACTTC.